This T cell receptor (beta chain) was profiled in a study of early T cells in non-severe SARS-CoV-2 infection. Study information: The authors sequenced bulk RNA from unsorted whole blood, leaving chains unpaired. Overall study results and limits: VDJdb matching favored anti-spike CD8 responses, missing private and CD4 specificities.

This clonotype came up a few times. Its antigen is as yet unknown. Unique molecular identifiers were added to individual cDNA molecules. TCRdb used MiXCR to reprocess the 5' RACE reads, holding one entry per CDR3 protein. The profile shows tens of thousands of distinct CDR3 sequences, 4% to 4.5% of them singletons. V was pared by 1 base and J by 4 bases, with 15 bases between. This CDR3 has 16 amino acids. The chain couples TRBV12-3 or TRBV12-4 to TRBJ2-3; either TRBD1 or TRBD2 may supply D (5 bases each). The TCR was taken from an adult who was a healthcare worker with PCR-confirmed SARS-CoV-2 infection or an uninfected control (not recorded which). Material for sequencing was whole blood. The CDR3 coding sequence is TGTGCCAGCAGTTTAGGCAAGACCCGGGGCTCAGATACGCAGTATTTT. Translating gives CASSLGKTRGSDTQYF.